The 9 T cell receptor beta chains listed next were all sequenced from one sample in a study of vaccination effects on CD4 cells after COVID-19. Profiling relied on immunoSEQ multiplex PCR, and the TCRdb table lists in-frame clones only, not all of them. The sample shows about 32,000 clones, 72% of them seen only once. Which antigens these TCRs recognize remains unknown. Antigen-specific CD4+ T cell clonotypes were called by their expansion after viral peptide-pool culture in ViraFEST. The culture ran for around nine days, and then CD4+ T cells were isolated. Two-dose BNT162b2 or mRNA-1273 vaccination was given to participants. The material sequenced was CD4+ T cells from PBMCs cultured with HCoV-229E spike peptides, taken after COVID-19 vaccination. The origin of the receptors is a human donor who received a COVID-19 vaccine.

This clone has a handful of counts. The gene calls are TRBV3-1 (or the pseudogene TRBV3-2) and TRBJ1-2; D possibly corresponds to TRBD1 (6 bases). The germline V and J ends were trimmed by 4 bases and 8 bases, with 17 bases remaining between them. The CDR3 is 14 amino acids. The germline gives CDR1 LGHDT, CDR2 YNNKEL (reference sequence). The CDR3 nucleotides are TGTGCCAGCAGCCCGCAGTTGAGGGGGAGCGGCTACACCTTC. The encoded protein is CASSPQLRGSGYTF.

The chain uses TRBV27 and TRBJ1-6; 8 nucleotides agree with TRBD1. With V trimmed by 2 bases and J by 6 bases, 9 bases remained unmatched. The germline V gene has CDR1 MNHEY and CDR2 SMNVEV (reference sequence). CDR3 length: 17 residues. CDR3 nucleotide sequence: TGTGCCAGCAGTTTACGAACAGGGGGATTGCGTAATTCACCCCTCCACTTT. It specifies CASSLRTGGLRNSPLHF.

This clone was seen a single time. The rearrangement links TRBV5-1 to TRBJ2-5; D is unresolved. Trimming cost V 4 bases and J 1 base, with 8 bases left between them. Germline V gene lookup returns CDR1 SGHRS and CDR2 YFSETQ. The CDR3 totals 13 residues. The CDR3 loop is CASSETTQETQYF. The CDR3 bases are TGCGCCAGCAGCGAGACAACCCAAGAGACCCAGTACTTC.

This chain uses TRBV5-6 with TRBJ2-5; 10 bases line up with TRBD2. CDR3 length: 15 amino acids. CDR1 and CDR2 from the germline V gene are SGHDT and YYEEEE. Trimming at V came to 4 bases and at J to 5 bases, leaving 8 bases not matched to a gene. CDR3 region: CASSPLAGVDETQYF. In DNA, the CDR3 is TGTGCCAGCAGCCCCCTAGCGGGAGTCGATGAGACCCAGTACTTC. Full variable domain (outside the CDR3, taken from reference TRBV5-6 and TRBJ2-5): DAGVTQSPTHLIKTRGQQVTLRCSPKSGHDTVSWYQQALGQGPQFIFQYYEEEERQRGNFPDRFSGHQFPNYSSELNVNALLLGDSALYLCASSPLAGVDETQYFGPGTRLLVL.

This clone was picked up a small number of times. Here the CDR3 DNA reads TGTGCCAGCTCTTACGCGTTGGGGCCCACGAACACTGAAGCTTTCTTT. Its translation is CASSYALGPTNTEAFF. V is TRBV18 and J is TRBJ1-1; D is possibly TRBD1 (5 bases). The CDR3 covers 16 residues. The V end lost 6 bases, the J end lost 1 base, and 18 bases lay between the germline ends. The V gene's germline CDR1 is KGHSH and CDR2 LQKENI.

V gene TRBV19 combines with J gene TRBJ2-1, with TRBD2 identical over 10 bases. V shed 3 bases and J 3 bases; nucleotides not matched to a gene: 5. The germline V gene has CDR1 LNHDA and CDR2 SQIVND (reference sequence). The CDR3 loop spans 16 amino acids. CDR3 DNA sequence: TGTGCCAGTAGTATCTCTCTAGCGGGGGTCTACAATGAGCAGTTCTTC. Amino acids: CASSISLAGVYNEQFF.

V is TRBV27 and J is TRBJ2-3, with D unresolved. Per the germline V gene, CDR1 is MNHEY and CDR2 is SMNVEV (reference sequence). The V and J ends lost 4 bases and 0 bases respectively, with 17 bases between them. This CDR3 has 17 amino acids. CDR3 nucleotide sequence: TGTGCCAGCAGTTCGAATACTAATGCGGCCAGCACAGATACGCAGTATTTT. As protein: CASSSNTNAASTDTQYF.

This clone was detected only a few times. The chain recombines TRBV6-1 with TRBJ2-7; the match to TRBD1 covers 9 bases. The CDR3 consists of 15 residues. Germline values: CDR1 MNHNS, CDR2 SASEGT. Unmatched junction bases numbered 4, after V lost 3 bases and J lost 1 base. The CDR3 region has the DNA TGTGCCAGCAGTGAGCCAGGGACAGGGTCCTACGAGCAGTACTTC. This translates into CASSEPGTGSYEQYF.

The chain is built from TRBV5-1 and TRBJ2-7, with a weak D call TRBD2 (5 bases). The CDR3 runs to 14 residues. Trimming shortened V by 3 bases and J by 0 bases, and 10 bases separated the two germline ends. CDR1 is SGHRS, CDR2 YFSETQ, per germline. The DNA for the CDR3 is TGCGCCAGCAGCTCAGACGGGAACTCCTACGAGCAGTACTTC. Translating gives CASSSDGNSYEQYF.